The present TCR beta chain was sequenced within a study of T cell responses to AZD1222 COVID-19 vaccine (dated by TCRdb to the early 2020s). As for the study more broadly: AZD1222 recipients with second doses at about 4 weeks or about 12 weeks were pooled, because spike-specific TCR depth and breadth did not differ between schedules. A total of approximately 240 trial participants underwent TCR sequencing, of whom about 200 had received two doses of AZD1222 and about 25 had received two doses of the MenACWY control vaccine. Enrollment into the trials was organized by age into subgroups of 18-55, 56-69 and 70-plus years, and those subgroups contained roughly 150, 30 and 60 TCR-sequenced participants, respectively.

Taken from cysteine to phenylalanine, the CDR3 has 11 residues. Kept here is only the CDR3 DNA, which spans 33 bases and is read in frame from base 1. Trimming at the junction amounts to 4 bases on V and 3 bases on J, and the germline ends lie 3 bases apart. The germline V gene encodes CDR1 SEHNR and CDR2 FQNEAQ (reference sequence). On this clone: Its binding antigen is unknown. Per-base qualities were not stored, and no clone one base away is much larger.

Beyond this particular receptor, the publication reports: No day 14 peak-response samples were available, so repertoires were characterized only after the peak T cell response. The 56-69-year group was small, and its depth increase did not reach significance, likely because of low power. The whole spike protein was spanned by vaccine-associated CD4 TCRs, and dominant responses were seen in regions 160-218 and 743-854. Epitopes outside the regions mutated in the B.1.351 and B.1.1.7 variants were reportedly recognized by nearly half of the unique spike-specific TCRs. Conclusions about previously exposed vaccinees are limited because only five or six AZD1222 recipients were SARS-CoV-2 seropositive at baseline. After two AZD1222 doses, both the breadth and the depth of spike-specific TCRs were significantly higher than at day 0 and than in MenACWY recipients. Participants were mostly white British and included more females than males, and it was suggested by the authors that clonal diversity may have been underestimated.

The time point label, as the study defines it: baseline before first vaccination. The vaccinee samples were drawn from two UK trials, COV001 and COV002, one of which was a single-blind randomized controlled phase 2/3 trial testing AZD1222 (ChAdOx1 nCoV-19) in healthy adults. For TCRbeta chain sequencing, PBMC samples from trial participants were taken at day 0 and at day 28 after the second dose. The CDR3 regions of human TCRbeta chains were subjected to immunosequencing. For the original study's pipeline: Repertoire TCRs were checked for matches against a reference library of SARS-CoV-2-specific TCRs that had been generated using the MIRA antigen-specificity platform. Breadth meant the fraction of unique TCRs that were SARS-CoV-2-associated, whereas depth meant the fraction of total T cells that were SARS-CoV-2-associated. Each spike-specific TCR was assigned to its reactive spike region and to a CD4 or CD8 class using the MIRA data. Log10-transformed breadth and depth values were compared by one-way ANOVA with Sidak's multiple comparisons tests. TCRdb's version of the immuneACCESS table is confined to in-frame rearrangements and falls short of the full clone set. An unresolved V gene accounts for under half of the shortfall where checked; the remainder is of unknown origin. V, J and clone size are taken as reported in that table, and D and trimming were inferred from the DNA itself. This sample is represented by around 100,000 clones; roughly 89% of them were singletons. Of the sample, approximately 15% is held by the ten largest clones.

Sequenced here: peripheral blood, sampled on day 0 of AZD1222 vaccination. The receptor chain draws on TRBV7-9 and TRBJ2-5; the D gene remains uncertain. This clonotype was sampled from an adult in good health. Here the CDR3 is given as CASSSEETQYF. At the DNA level, the sequence is TGTGCCAGCAGCTCCGAAGAGACCCAGTACTTC. With the rest looked up from the reference TRBV7-9 and TRBJ2-5 genes rather than sequenced, the full variable domain is DTGVSQNPRHKITKRGQNVTFRCDPISEHNRLYWYRQTLGQGPEFLTYFQNEAQLEKSRLLSDRFSAERPKGSFSTLEIQRTEQGDSAMYLCASSSEETQYFGPGTRLLVL.